This TCR beta chain was documented in a study of cytomegalovirus exposure and HLA in healthy donors. About this clone itself: Its specificity is not known.

13 Jbeta primers and 60 Vbeta primers were used for the PCR. Sequenced by immunoSEQ multiplex PCR; TCRdb stores in-frame clones only, minus some. The sample has about 160,000 clones; 70% to 80% are singletons. V gave up 4 bases and J gave up 0 bases, with 10 bases separating them. This CDR3 spans 15 amino acids. Germline CDR1 reads LGHNA; CDR2 reads YSLEER. Regarding the study as a whole: More clonal expansion characterized HLA-associated TCR beta chains than equally common others in a later analysis. The study had only CMV serostatus as immune exposure information.

This clonotype was obtained from a man between 18 and 35 years old in good health and CMV-seropositive. The V call is TRBV4-3, the J call TRBJ1-3; D perhaps matches TRBD1 (6 bases). Specimen: PBMCs. The CDR3 coding sequence is TGCGCCAGCAGCCGGACAGTAGCCTCTGGAAACACCATATATTTT. Residues: CASSRTVASGNTIYF.